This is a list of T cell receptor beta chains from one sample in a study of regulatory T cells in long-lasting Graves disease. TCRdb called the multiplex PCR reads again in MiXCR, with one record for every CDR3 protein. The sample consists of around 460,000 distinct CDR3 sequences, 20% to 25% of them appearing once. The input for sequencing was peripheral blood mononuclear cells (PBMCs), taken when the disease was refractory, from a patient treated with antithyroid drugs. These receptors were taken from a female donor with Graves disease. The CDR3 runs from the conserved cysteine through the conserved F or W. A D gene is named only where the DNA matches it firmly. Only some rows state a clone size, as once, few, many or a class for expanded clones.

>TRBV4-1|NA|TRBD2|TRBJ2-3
CASSQDGSGGAADTQYF
TGCGCCAGCAGCCAAGATGGTAGCGGGGGGGCCGCAGATACGCAGTATTTT
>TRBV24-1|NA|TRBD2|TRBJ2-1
CATSRGRLAGGYEQFF
TGTGCCACCTCCCGCGGGCGACTAGCGGGGGGCTATGAGCAGTTCTTC
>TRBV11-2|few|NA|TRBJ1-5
CASGGGVGQPQHF
TGTGCCAGCGGAGGGGGGGTGGGTCAGCCCCAGCATTTT
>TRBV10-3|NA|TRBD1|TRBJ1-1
CAISEGQGARTEAFF
TGTGCCATCAGTGAAGGCCAGGGGGCTCGAACTGAAGCTTTCTTT
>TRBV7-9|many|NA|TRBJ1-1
CASSLGREAFF
TGTGCCAGCAGCCTGGGACGTGAAGCTTTCTTT
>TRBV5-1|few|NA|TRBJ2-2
CASSPEERGFGELFF
TGCGCCAGCAGCCCGGAGGAGAGAGGGTTCGGGGAGCTGTTTTTT
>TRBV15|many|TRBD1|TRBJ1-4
CATSRDPGTGGEKLFF
TGTGCCACCAGCAGAGATCCAGGGACAGGGGGTGAAAAACTGTTTTTT
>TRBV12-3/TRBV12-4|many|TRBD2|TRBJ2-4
CASSSGRRGLAGGLAKNIQYF
TGTGCCAGCAGTTCGGGCCGGCGGGGACTAGCGGGAGGGCTAGCCAAAAACATTCAGTACTTC
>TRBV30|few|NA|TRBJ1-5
CAWSLTLNQPQHF
TGTGCCTGGAGCCTCACACTAAATCAGCCCCAGCATTTT
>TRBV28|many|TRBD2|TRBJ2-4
CASWGTSGSVAKNIQYF
TGTGCCAGCTGGGGGACTAGCGGGAGTGTTGCCAAAAACATTCAGTACTTC
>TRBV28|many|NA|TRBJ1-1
CASSESGPTGTEAFF
TGTGCCAGCAGCGAATCGGGTCCTACGGGCACTGAAGCTTTCTTT
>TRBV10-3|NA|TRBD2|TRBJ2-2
CAIRRSPGLAGKNTGELFF
TGTGCCATCAGGCGATCACCGGGACTAGCGGGGAAGAACACCGGGGAGCTGTTTTTT
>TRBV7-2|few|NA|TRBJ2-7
CASSLAGGPRIYEQYF
TGTGCCAGCAGCCTCGCCGGCGGACCAAGGATCTACGAGCAGTACTTC
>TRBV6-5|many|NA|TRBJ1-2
CASSYFGSNYGYTF
TGTGCCAGCAGTTACTTCGGGTCGAACTATGGCTACACCTTC
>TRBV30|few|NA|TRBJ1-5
CAWSGNSNQPQHF
TGTGCCTGGAGTGGGAATAGCAATCAGCCCCAGCATTTT
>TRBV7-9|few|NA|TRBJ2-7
CASSQSGVSRAYEQYF
TGTGCCAGCAGCCAGTCAGGGGTGTCGAGGGCCTACGAGCAGTACTTC
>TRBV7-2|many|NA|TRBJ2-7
CASQLRDSGEQYF
TGTGCCTCTCAGCTTCGGGACTCCGGCGAGCAGTACTTC
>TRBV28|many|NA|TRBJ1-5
CASTLLTDSNQPQHF
TGTGCCAGCACCCTACTGACAGATAGCAATCAGCCCCAGCATTTT
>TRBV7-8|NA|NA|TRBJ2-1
CASSLRGASSYNEQFF
TGTGCCAGCAGTTTGAGGGGGGCGAGCTCCTACAATGAGCAGTTCTTC
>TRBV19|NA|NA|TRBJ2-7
CASSPNRDVYEQYF
TGTGCCAGTAGTCCGAACCGGGACGTCTACGAGCAGTACTTC
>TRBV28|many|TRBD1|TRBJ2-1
CASTGSGTGDYSSYNEQFF
TGTGCCAGCACCGGATCCGGGACAGGGGACTATAGCTCCTACAATGAGCAGTTCTTC
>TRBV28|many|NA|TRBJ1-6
CASSLSRGSSPLHF
TGTGCCAGCAGTTTGTCCAGGGGCTCTTCACCCCTCCACTTT
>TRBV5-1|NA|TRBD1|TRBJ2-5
CASSPDRGQWETQYF
TGCGCCAGCAGCCCCGACAGGGGCCAGTGGGAGACCCAGTACTTC
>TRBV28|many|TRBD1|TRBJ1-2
CASSLAQGFFNYGYTF
TGTGCCAGCAGTCTAGCACAGGGGTTCTTCAACTATGGCTACACCTTC
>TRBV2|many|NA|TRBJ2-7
CASSEGRGRFSSYEQYF
TGTGCCAGCAGTGAAGGCAGGGGAAGATTCAGCTCCTACGAGCAGTACTTC
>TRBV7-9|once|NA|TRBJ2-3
CASSSDRTSTDTQYF
TGTGCCAGCAGCTCCGACAGGACGAGCACAGATACGCAGTATTTT
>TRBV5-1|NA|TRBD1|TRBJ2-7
CASSLVGGAPDEQYF
TGCGCCAGCAGCTTGGTAGGGGGCGCTCCGGACGAGCAGTACTTC
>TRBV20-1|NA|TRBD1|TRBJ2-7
CSATQDRDFYEQYF
TGCAGTGCCACACAGGACAGGGACTTCTACGAGCAGTACTTC
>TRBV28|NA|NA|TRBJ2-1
CASSLRDSSYNEQFF
TGTGCCAGCAGTTTGCGGGACAGCTCCTACAATGAGCAGTTCTTC
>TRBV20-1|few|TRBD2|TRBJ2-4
CSARGLAGGPTKNIQYF
TGCAGTGCTAGAGGACTAGCGGGAGGGCCAACCAAAAACATTCAGTACTTC
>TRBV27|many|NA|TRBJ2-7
CASRGPTYEQYF
TGTGCCAGCAGGGGGCCAACCTACGAGCAGTACTTC
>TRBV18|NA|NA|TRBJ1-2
CASSPSTPNYGYTF
TGTGCCAGCTCACCTTCTACGCCTAACTATGGCTACACCTTC
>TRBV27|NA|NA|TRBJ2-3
CASSRSLAAWPDTQYF
TGTGCCAGCAGTCGGAGCCTGGCAGCTTGGCCAGATACGCAGTATTTT
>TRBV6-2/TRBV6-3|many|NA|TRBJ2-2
CASSPRGATGELFF
TGTGCCAGCAGCCCTCGGGGTGCCACCGGGGAGCTGTTTTTT
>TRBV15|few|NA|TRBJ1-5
CATSRDRDQFRGQPQHF
TGTGCCACCAGCAGAGACCGGGATCAGTTTCGGGGTCAGCCCCAGCATTTT
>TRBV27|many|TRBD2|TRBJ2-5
CASKLAGGETQYF
TGTGCCAGCAAACTAGCGGGCGGAGAGACCCAGTACTTC
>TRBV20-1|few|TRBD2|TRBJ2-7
CSARDPGLAGGSYEQYF
TGCAGTGCTAGAGATCCAGGACTAGCGGGGGGCTCCTACGAGCAGTACTTC
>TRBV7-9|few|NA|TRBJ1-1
CASSLGSGGYTNTEAFF
TGTGCCAGCAGCTTAGGGAGCGGGGGGTACACGAACACTGAAGCTTTCTTT
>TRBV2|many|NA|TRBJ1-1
CASSRTAGNTEAFF
TGTGCCAGCAGTCGGACAGCAGGGAACACTGAAGCTTTCTTT
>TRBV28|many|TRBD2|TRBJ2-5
CASSWPHSGREETQYF
TGTGCCAGCAGCTGGCCTCATAGCGGGAGGGAAGAGACCCAGTACTTC
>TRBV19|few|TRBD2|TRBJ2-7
CASSIASGRGNEQYF
TGTGCCAGTAGTATAGCTAGCGGGAGAGGAAACGAGCAGTACTTC
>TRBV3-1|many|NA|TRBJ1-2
CASSQDPLGQLGYTF
TGTGCCAGCAGCCAAGACCCCCTGGGCCAGTTGGGCTACACCTTC
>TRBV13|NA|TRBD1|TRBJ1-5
CASSQGQGDFQPQHF
TGTGCCAGCAGCCAGGGACAGGGGGACTTTCAGCCCCAGCATTTT
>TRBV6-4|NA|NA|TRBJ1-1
CASSDGTNTEAFF
TGTGCCAGCAGTGACGGAACGAACACTGAAGCTTTCTTT
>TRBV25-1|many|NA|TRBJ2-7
CASSGQVGNEQYF
TGTGCCAGCAGTGGACAGGTTGGCAACGAGCAGTACTTC
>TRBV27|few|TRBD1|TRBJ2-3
CASSPGRTGSADTQYF
TGTGCCAGCAGTCCCGGCCGGACAGGGAGCGCAGATACGCAGTATTTT
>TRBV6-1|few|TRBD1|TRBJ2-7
CASGTEATYEQYF
TGTGCCAGCGGGACAGAAGCTACCTACGAGCAGTACTTC
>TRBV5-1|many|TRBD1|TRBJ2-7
CASSLAGTATYEQYF
TGTGCCAGCAGCTTAGCTGGGACAGCGACCTACGAGCAGTACTTC
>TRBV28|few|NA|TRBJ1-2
CASRYDGSPLYGYTF
TGTGCCAGCAGGTACGACGGAAGCCCCCTCTATGGCTACACCTTC
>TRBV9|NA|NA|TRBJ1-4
CASSLRPRGRGFHEKLFF
TGTGCCAGCAGCCTCCGCCCCAGGGGCCGAGGCTTTCATGAAAAACTGTTTTTT
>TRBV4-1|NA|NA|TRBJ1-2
CASSQDNGGYTF
TGCGCCAGCAGCCAAGATAACGGTGGCTACACCTTC
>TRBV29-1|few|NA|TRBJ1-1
CSGRMNTEAFF
TGCAGCGGACGGATGAACACTGAAGCTTTCTTT
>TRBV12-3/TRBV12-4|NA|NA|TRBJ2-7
CASSPVLYEQYF
TGTGCCAGCAGCCCGGTACTCTACGAGCAGTACTTC
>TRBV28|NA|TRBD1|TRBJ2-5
CASSNPGQGAYETQYF
TGTGCCAGCAGTAACCCGGGACAGGGGGCATATGAGACCCAGTACTTC